The rows below give T cell receptor beta chains drawn from one sample of a study of CXCR3-negative and CXCR3-positive naive CD8 T cells. TCRdb reanalyzed the 5' RACE reads and collapses them to one entry per CDR3 protein, without DNA. The sample data list tens of thousands of distinct CDR3 sequences. Material for sequencing was naive CXCR3+ CD8+ T cells from blood. The receptors stem from a human donor in good health. Some clones in this sample may be carry-over from other donors' samples. Both conserved end residues are part of each CDR3.

V gene	J gene	CDR3 protein
TRBV29-1	TRBJ1-2	CSVDEQGYGDYTF
TRBV29-1	TRBJ1-5	CSAFTDSNQPQHF
TRBV5-4	TRBJ2-2	CASSSLAGVSGELFF
TRBV7-9	TRBJ1-1	CASSLISGEAEAFF
TRBV2	TRBJ2-5	CASSKEGGAPPETPYF
TRBV29-1	TRBJ2-5	CSVDGEETQYF
TRBV12-3/TRBV12-4	TRBJ2-1	CASSTGLNEQFF
TRBV6-5	TRBJ2-7	CASSYSRSASYEQYF
TRBV21-1	TRBJ2-1	CASSIRAGGPNPEQFF
TRBV7-9	TRBJ1-5	CASRPGGNNQPQHF
TRBV6-5	TRBJ2-7	CASRPGVGGFDEQYF
TRBV27	TRBJ2-7	CASNVTQSSYEQYF
TRBV5-6	TRBJ1-1	CASSIRGMNTEAFF
TRBV6-6	TRBJ2-1	CASPRGDRGLGEQFF
TRBV10-3	TRBJ2-1	CAISESAGGKNNEQFF
TRBV30	TRBJ2-1	CAWTPLFNEQFF
TRBV28	TRBJ1-2	CASSSGRKGVIYYGYTF
TRBV11-2	TRBJ2-1	CASSPLGYNEQFF
TRBV7-9	TRBJ2-1	CASSWSGGAGNEQFF
TRBV20-1	TRBJ2-1	CGARVSIYNEQFF
TRBV4-1	TRBJ2-7	CASSPIGSTGAEQYF
TRBV6-5	TRBJ1-2	CASSYSDHPGSGYTF
TRBV5-1	TRBJ2-7	CASSFGRVAYEQYF
TRBV7-9	TRBJ2-2	CASSLAFLGERRTFDTGELFF
TRBV4-3	TRBJ2-3	CASSQVAWGDDTQYF
TRBV5-1	TRBJ2-2	CASSSFQGNTGELFF
TRBV7-8	TRBJ2-7	CASSIAGGLEQYF
TRBV28	TRBJ1-5	CASSLRLETDGQPQHF
TRBV28	TRBJ2-7	CASGESVTFYEQYF
TRBV7-9	TRBJ2-7	CASSLGDFLAYF
TRBV7-6	TRBJ2-3	CASSFLQGRKTDTQYF
TRBV12-3/TRBV12-4	TRBJ2-1	CASSRGAYEQFF
TRBV20-1	TRBJ2-3	CSARGAWGLSTDTQYF
TRBV19	TRBJ2-3	CASSNLPTDTQYF
TRBV7-6	TRBJ2-3	CASSLRLAGNTDTQYF
TRBV28	TRBJ2-7	CASSFAGAYNEQYF
TRBV6-5	TRBJ2-7	CASSSGLHEQYF
TRBV7-7	TRBJ1-5	CVSSLAQGQQPQHF
TRBV5-5	TRBJ1-1	CASSLRTGAPEAFF
TRBV11-2	TRBJ2-3	CASSATSGESTDTQYF
TRBV4-1	TRBJ1-2	CASSQETGGYYGYTF